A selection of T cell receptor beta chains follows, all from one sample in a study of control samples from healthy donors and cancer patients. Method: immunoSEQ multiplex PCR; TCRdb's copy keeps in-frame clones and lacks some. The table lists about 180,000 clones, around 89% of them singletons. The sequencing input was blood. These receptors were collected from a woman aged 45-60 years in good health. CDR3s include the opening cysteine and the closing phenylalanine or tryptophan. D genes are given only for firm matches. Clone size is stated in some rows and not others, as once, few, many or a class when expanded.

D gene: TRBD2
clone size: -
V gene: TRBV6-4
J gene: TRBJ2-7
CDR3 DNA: TGTGCCAGCAGCCTAGATAGCGGGAGTCTTTACGAGCAGTACTTC
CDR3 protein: CASSLDSGSLYEQYF

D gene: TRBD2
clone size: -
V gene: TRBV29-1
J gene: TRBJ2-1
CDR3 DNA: TGCAGCGTTGATCTCCGGCTAGCGGGGATCCTCAATGAGCAGTTCTTC
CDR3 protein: CSVDLRLAGILNEQFF

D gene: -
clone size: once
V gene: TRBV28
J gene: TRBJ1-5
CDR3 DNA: TGTGCCAGCAGTTCCCCCGGGAGGGAGCCCCAGCATTTT
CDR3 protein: CASSSPGREPQHF

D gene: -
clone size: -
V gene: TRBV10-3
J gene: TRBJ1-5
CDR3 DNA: TGTGCCATCAGTGAGTCTGATTACAGGGAAAATCAGCCCCAGCATTTT
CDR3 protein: CAISESDYRENQPQHF

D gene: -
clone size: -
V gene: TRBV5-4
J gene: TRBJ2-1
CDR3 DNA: TGTGCCAGCAGCTTGGGGGAGTCGATCGTGGGGCAGTTCTTC
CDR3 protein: CASSLGESIVGQFF

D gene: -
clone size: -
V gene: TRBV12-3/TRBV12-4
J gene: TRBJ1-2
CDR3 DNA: TGTGCCAGCAGTCTCCACAGCTATGGCTACACCTTC
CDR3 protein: CASSLHSYGYTF

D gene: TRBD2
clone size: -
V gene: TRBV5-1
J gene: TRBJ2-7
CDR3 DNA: TGCGCCAGCAGCTTGGTCTGGCGGGGGGACTCCTACGAGCAGTACTTC
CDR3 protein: CASSLVWRGDSYEQYF

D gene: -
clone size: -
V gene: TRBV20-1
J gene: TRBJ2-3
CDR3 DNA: TGCAGTGCTAGAGATCACCCCGCGCAGTATTTT
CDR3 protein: CSARDHPAQYF

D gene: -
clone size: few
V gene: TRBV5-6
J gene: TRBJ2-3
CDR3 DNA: TGTGCCAGCAGCTTTGGAGATACGCAGTATTTT
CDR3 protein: CASSFGDTQYF

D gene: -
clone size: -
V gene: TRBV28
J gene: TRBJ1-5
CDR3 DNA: TGTGCCAGCAGCTCCGGGGCTGGCAATCAGCCCCAGCATTTT
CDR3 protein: CASSSGAGNQPQHF

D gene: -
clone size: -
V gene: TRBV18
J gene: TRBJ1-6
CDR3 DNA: TGTGCCAGCTCACCCGCAGGGGTAGAATCACCCCTCCACTTT
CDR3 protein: CASSPAGVESPLHF

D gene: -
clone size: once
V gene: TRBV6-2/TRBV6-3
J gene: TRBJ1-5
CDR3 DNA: TGTGCCAGCAGTACCGGGACCAGTGTCTGGCAGCCCCAGCATTTT
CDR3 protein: CASSTGTSVWQPQHF

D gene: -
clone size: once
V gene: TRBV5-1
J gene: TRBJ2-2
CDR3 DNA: TGCGCCAGCAGCCCCGGAAGGCCCGGGGAGCTGTTTTTT
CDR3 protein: CASSPGRPGELFF

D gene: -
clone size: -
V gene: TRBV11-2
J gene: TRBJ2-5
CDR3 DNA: TGTGCCAGCAGCCCTCCTTTTAGCGGAGAGACCCAGTACTTC
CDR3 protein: CASSPPFSGETQYF

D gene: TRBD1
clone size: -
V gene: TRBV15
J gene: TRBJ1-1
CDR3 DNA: TGTGCCACCAGCGACCACTCCCGGACAGGGAGCACTGAAGCTTTCTTT
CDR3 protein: CATSDHSRTGSTEAFF

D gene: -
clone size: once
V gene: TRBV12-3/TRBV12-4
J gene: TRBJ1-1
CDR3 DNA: TGTGCCAGCAGACCCTCCAGATTTGGGGGAGCTTTCTTT
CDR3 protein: CASRPSRFGGAFF

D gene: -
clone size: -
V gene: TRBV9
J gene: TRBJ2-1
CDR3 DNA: TGTGCCAGCAGCAGGCCAGGGGGGCACTACAATGAGCAGTTCTTC
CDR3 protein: CASSRPGGHYNEQFF

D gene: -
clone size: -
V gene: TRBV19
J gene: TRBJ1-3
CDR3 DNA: TGTGCCAGTAGTTTAAGCCGGGAACCAAACTCTGGAAACACCATATATTTT
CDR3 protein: CASSLSREPNSGNTIYF

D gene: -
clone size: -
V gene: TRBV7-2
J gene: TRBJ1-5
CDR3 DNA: TGTGCCAGCAGCTTAGGGGGGGGTCCCAATCAGCCCCAGCATTTT
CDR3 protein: CASSLGGGPNQPQHF

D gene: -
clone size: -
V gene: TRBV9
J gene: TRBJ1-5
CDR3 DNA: TGTGCCAGCAGCGTACCTAGGGGGGGCAATCAGCCCCAGCATTTT
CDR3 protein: CASSVPRGGNQPQHF

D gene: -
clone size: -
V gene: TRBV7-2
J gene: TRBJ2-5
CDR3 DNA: TGTGCCAGCAGCTTAGTGGGGGCGCTAGCAGAGACCCAGTACTTC
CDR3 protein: CASSLVGALAETQYF

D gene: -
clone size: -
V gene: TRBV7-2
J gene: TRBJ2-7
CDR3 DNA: TGTGCCAGCAGCTTAGCGTCAGAGTACGTGCAGTACTTC
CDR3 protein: CASSLASEYVQYF

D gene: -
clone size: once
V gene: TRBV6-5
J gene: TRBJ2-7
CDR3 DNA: TGTGCCAGCAGTTTAAGGGCAGGGCGCTACGAGCAGTACTTC
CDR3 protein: CASSLRAGRYEQYF

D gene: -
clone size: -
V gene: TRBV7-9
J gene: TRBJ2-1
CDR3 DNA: TGTGCCAGCAGCTTATCTAGCTCCTACAATGAGCAGTTCTTC
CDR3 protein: CASSLSSSYNEQFF